The 2 T cell receptor beta chains given below trace back to one sample, sequenced in a study of T cell responses to AZD1222 COVID-19 vaccine. Libraries were prepared by immunoSEQ multiplex PCR; TCRdb keeps only in-frame clonotypes and omits some of them. Here the sample spans fewer than 200,000 clones, roughly nine tenths being singletons. The material was peripheral blood, obtained 28 days after the second AZD1222 dose. These receptors were collected from an adult who received the AZD1222 COVID-19 vaccine.

The chain joins TRBV7-9 to TRBJ2-7; D call uncertain. The CDR3 consists of 14 residues. Trimming took off 1 base at V and 5 bases at J, with 12 bases between the two ends. Germline V gives CDR1 SEHNR, CDR2 FQNEAQ (reference sequence). The CDR3 DNA reads TGTGCCAGCAGCTTAGATATGACATTCCACGAGCAGTACTTC. It specifies CASSLDMTFHEQYF.

The chain has TRBV19 and TRBJ1-2; D is unclear. The CDR3 length is 13 residues. Germline V gene sequence: CDR1 LNHDA, CDR2 SQIVND (reference sequence). Between the trimmed V and J ends, which lost 3 bases and 4 bases, there was a span of 9 bases. CDR3 loop: CASSIIEAYGYTF. The CDR3 DNA reads as TGTGCCAGTAGTATCATAGAAGCCTATGGCTACACCTTC.